This T cell receptor (beta chain) was recovered during a study of T cell repertoires in cytomegalovirus infection (dated by TCRdb to about 2019). Concerning the study at large: Donor HLA type was relevant to the analysis, as public TCR beta signatures indicated carriage of CMV infection together with the matching HLA type.

Results and caveats for the whole study, not just this receptor: The ex vivo response was dominated by HLA-C-restricted CMV-specific TCR beta clonotypes, which also provided the single most frequent clonotype in two of eight donors. In both this cohort and an independent cohort of over 350 donors, the cumulative frequency of public TCR beta family members distinguished carriers of CMV infection plus the relevant HLA type.

Sequenced on an Illumina HiSeq 1500. The raw public data were reprocessed by TCRdb itself: fastp quality trimming at Q25, MiXCR clonotype calling, in-frame beta chains only. CDR3 protein duplicates are merged, each entry listing the most common genes and DNA. The sample table holds about 230,000 distinct CDR3 sequences, of which about 20% were seen once. Clones ranked in the top ten supply roughly 18% of the sample. For this clonotype: This receptor's antigen is unknown. Qualities for individual bases were not recorded, and no much larger clone is one base off.

Reading the germline V gene gives CDR1 MDHEN and CDR2 SYDVKM. The CDR3 spans 16 residues, from the cysteine through the phenylalanine. Only the CDR3 part of the read is kept: 48 bases, read in frame from the first base. V is trimmed back by 5 bases and J by 1 base, and the junction contains 7 bases that no gene match accounts for. The receptor was derived from a human donor in good health (CMV status not recorded). Some clones in this sample may be carry-over from other donors' samples. This chain joins TRBV28 to TRBJ2-7, with 11 middle bases fitting TRBD2. The sequencing sample was made of CD8+ T cells from PBMCs. The CDR3 here reads CASSPGLAGGSYEQYF. The nucleotide sequence is given as TGTGCCAGCAGTCCCGGGCTAGCGGGGGGTTCCTACGAGCAGTACTTC. Joined to the reference TRBV28 and TRBJ2-7 proteins, this CDR3 gives the full variable domain: DVKVTQSSRYLVKRTGEKVFLECVQDMDHENMFWYRQDPGLGLRLIYFSYDVKMKEKGDIPEGYSVSREKKERFSLILESASTNQTSMYLCASSPGLAGGSYEQYFGPGTRLTVT.